These T cell receptor beta chains were read from a single sample in a study of T cell changes during pregnancy in multiple sclerosis. Sequencing used immunoSEQ multiplex PCR; TCRdb keeps in-frame clones, though not all of them. The data contain under 45,000 clones, roughly 91% of them singletons. Sequencing was performed on CD4+ T cells from peripheral blood mononuclear cells, taken in the second trimester of pregnancy. The receptors shown here come from a female donor in good health, enrolled as a control in a pregnancy study. CDR3s include the opening cysteine and the closing phenylalanine or tryptophan. Fields, in order: CDR3 length, D gene, J gene, clone size, V gene, CDR3 DNA, CDR3 protein. D genes are given only for firm matches. Only some rows state a clone size, as once, few, many or a class for expanded clones.

>14|-|TRBJ2-3|-|TRBV6-1
TGTGCCAGCAGTGATCGGGGGAGCACAGATACGCAGTATTTT
CASSDRGSTDTQYF
>16|-|TRBJ2-1|-|TRBV9
TGTGCCAGCAGCGTAGGTTCGGGGATCTCCTACAATGAGCAGTTCTTC
CASSVGSGISYNEQFF
>14|-|TRBJ2-5|-|TRBV28
TGTGCCAGCAGTCCGAGAGGAGTACGTGAGACCCAGTACTTC
CASSPRGVRETQYF
>15|-|TRBJ2-1|few|TRBV19
TGTGCCAGTAGGGCAGACAGAAGCTCCTACAATGAGCAGTTCTTC
CASRADRSSYNEQFF
>16|-|TRBJ1-4|-|TRBV7-9
TGTGCCAGCAGCCAGAGAGGCACAGGCCTTAATGAAAAACTGTTTTTT
CASSQRGTGLNEKLFF
>15|-|TRBJ1-2|-|TRBV5-4
TGTGCCACCCACACGCTCATACCGGCGGACTATGGCTACACCTTC
CATHTLIPADYGYTF
>15|-|TRBJ1-1|-|TRBV5-1
TGCGCCAGCAGCTTGGCAGGGAGGAGTGGCACTGAAGCTTTCTTT
CASSLAGRSGTEAFF
>16|TRBD2|TRBJ2-5|-|TRBV19
TGTGCCAGTAGTATACCCCGCGTAGCGGGGGAGGAGACCCAGTACTTC
CASSIPRVAGEETQYF
>21|TRBD1|TRBJ2-6|-|TRBV9
TGTGCCAGCAGCGTAAACCCCGGGACAGGGCCCAGGGGCTCTGGGGCCAACGTCCTGACTTTC
CASSVNPGTGPRGSGANVLTF
>15|TRBD1|TRBJ1-1|few|TRBV11-3
TGTGCCAGCAGCCGTAGGACAGGGGCCGATACTGAAGCTTTCTTT
CASSRRTGADTEAFF
>15|-|TRBJ2-5|once|TRBV5-4
TGTGCCAGCAGCCTTAACCCAGGGTTTCAAGAGACCCAGTACTTC
CASSLNPGFQETQYF
>14|-|TRBJ1-1|-|TRBV11-1
TGTGCCAGCAGCTTAGACACAGGGAACACTGAAGCTTTCTTT
CASSLDTGNTEAFF
>15|TRBD1|TRBJ2-3|-|TRBV6-1
TGTGCCAGCAGTCTTGACAGGGGGTCATGGGATACGCAGTATTTT
CASSLDRGSWDTQYF
>12|-|TRBJ1-2|-|TRBV28
TGTGCCAGCAGTTCCGGAGGATATGGCTACACCTTC
CASSSGGYGYTF
>13|TRBD1|TRBJ2-2|-|TRBV29-1
TGCAGCGCTAGGACAGGGGGCACCGGGGAGCTGTTTTTT
CSARTGGTGELFF
>14|-|TRBJ2-7|-|TRBV6-1
TGTGCCAGCAATGTCGGGAGAGGGTCCTACGAGCAGTACTTC
CASNVGRGSYEQYF
>14|TRBD1|TRBJ2-3|-|TRBV10-3
TGTGCCACCCGCCCGGGACAGACCACAGATACGCAGTATTTT
CATRPGQTTDTQYF
>13|-|TRBJ1-6|-|TRBV25-1
TGTGCCAGCAGGGTAGGGGATAATTCACCCCTCCACTTT
CASRVGDNSPLHF
>14|TRBD1|TRBJ1-2|once|TRBV4-1
TGCGCCAGCAGCCAACCGGGACAGGGCTATGGCTACACCTTC
CASSQPGQGYGYTF
>15|-|TRBJ2-7|-|TRBV28
TGTGCCAGCAGCACCCGCCGAGGCAGGGCAGCCGAGCAGTACTTC
CASSTRRGRAAEQYF
>14|-|TRBJ2-2|-|TRBV5-5
TGTGCCAGCAGTTATGGACAGAACACCGGGGAGCTGTTTTTT
CASSYGQNTGELFF
>15|-|TRBJ2-7|-|TRBV11-2
TGTGCCAGCAGCTTAGGAGGTTCGAGCATCTACGAGCAGTACTTC
CASSLGGSSIYEQYF
>13|TRBD2|TRBJ2-5|-|TRBV7-9
TGTGCCAGCAGCCCCTCGGGGGGAGAGACCCAGTACTTC
CASSPSGGETQYF
>16|-|TRBJ1-3|-|TRBV7-2
TGTGCCAGCAGCCTGGGACTCCTTGCCTCTGGAAACACCATATATTTT
CASSLGLLASGNTIYF
>13|-|TRBJ2-6|-|TRBV7-7
TGTGCTAGCAAGGGGTTCGGGGCCAACGTCCTGACTTTC
CASKGFGANVLTF
>13|-|TRBJ2-7|-|TRBV4-2
TGTGCCAGCAGCCAGCTAGCGCGGTACGAGCAGTACTTC
CASSQLARYEQYF
>15|TRBD2|TRBJ2-3|-|TRBV9
TGTGCCAGCAGCGCCTCTAGCGGGGGGGCCCATACGCAGTATTTT
CASSASSGGAHTQYF
>13|-|TRBJ1-1|-|TRBV6-1
TGTGCCAGCAAGGGTACAGGAAGCCTTGAAGCTTTCTTT
CASKGTGSLEAFF
>15|TRBD1|TRBJ1-5|-|TRBV6-5
TGTGCCAGCAGTTGGACAGGGGCTACCGATCAGCCCCAGCATTTT
CASSWTGATDQPQHF
>14|TRBD2|TRBJ2-1|-|TRBV11-3
TGTGCCAGCAGCTTCATCAGCGGGAGTAATGAGCAGTTCTTC
CASSFISGSNEQFF
>19|-|TRBJ2-1|-|TRBV13
TGTGCCAGCAGCTCCCCCATCTCACAGGGCACCCACTCCTACAATGAGCAGTTCTTC
CASSSPISQGTHSYNEQFF
>15|-|TRBJ2-7|once|TRBV5-1
TGCGCCAGCAGCTTGGTTGGGGGCGCGGACTACGAGCAGTACTTC
CASSLVGGADYEQYF
>17|-|TRBJ2-7|-|TRBV10-1
TGCGCCAGCAGTGAGCTAACGCCTCCGGGAGAGGTCTACGAGCAGTACTTC
CASSELTPPGEVYEQYF
>13|TRBD1|TRBJ1-4|-|TRBV19
TGTGCCAGCAAGGGACAGGGTAGTGAAAAACTGTTTTTT
CASKGQGSEKLFF
>18|TRBD1|TRBJ1-5|-|TRBV5-1
TGCGCCAGCAGCTTGGAGCCCAGGGGGACAGGGGATATGAAGCCCCAGCATTTT
CASSLEPRGTGDMKPQHF
>18|TRBD2|TRBJ2-6|-|TRBV30
TGTGCCTGGATGCGGGGGGGGTTGATTCCCTCTGGGGCCAACGTCCTGACTTTC
CAWMRGGLIPSGANVLTF
>15|TRBD2|TRBJ2-5|-|TRBV2
TGTGCCAGCAGTGAACTCAGCGGGAGGGCCGGAGAGCAGTACTTC
CASSELSGRAGEQYF
>17|TRBD1|TRBJ1-2|-|TRBV7-9
TGTGCCAGCAGCTCGAACGCGGACAGGCCAGGAGACTATGGCTACACCTTC
CASSSNADRPGDYGYTF
>14|TRBD2|TRBJ2-7|-|TRBV2
TGTGCCAGCAGTGCCGGGGGGACCTCCTACGAGCAGTACTTC
CASSAGGTSYEQYF